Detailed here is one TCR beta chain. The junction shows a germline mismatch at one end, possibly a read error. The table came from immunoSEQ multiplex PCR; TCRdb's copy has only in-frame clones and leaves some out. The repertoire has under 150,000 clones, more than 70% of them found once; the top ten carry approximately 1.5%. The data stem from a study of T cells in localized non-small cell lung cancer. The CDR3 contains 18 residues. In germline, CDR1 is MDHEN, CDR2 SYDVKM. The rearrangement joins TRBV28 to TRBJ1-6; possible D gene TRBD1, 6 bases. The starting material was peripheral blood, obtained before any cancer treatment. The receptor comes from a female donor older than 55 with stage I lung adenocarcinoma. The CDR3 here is CASRLGTTIPSSNSPLHF. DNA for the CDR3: TGTGCCAGCAGGCTGGGGACAACCATCCCCTCCTCTAATTCACCCCTCCACTTT.